The next 8 T cell receptor beta chains were all read from a single sample in a study of shared clonotypes between healthy human individuals. CD8 cells regarded as naive lacked CD45RO, were positively chosen for CCR7, and omitted terminally differentiated effector memory CD45RA+ cells. Profiling relied on immunoSEQ multiplex PCR, and the TCRdb table lists in-frame clones only, not all of them. The sample records some 630,000 clones, roughly 96% being singletons. Sequencing was carried out using naive CD8+ T cells sorted from blood. The receptors derive from a woman in her twenties or thirties in good health.

This clone appeared a single time. V usage is TRBV28 and J usage is TRBJ1-2; D unresolved. V lost 2 bases and J 4 bases, leaving 14 bases between the germline ends. Per the germline V gene, CDR1 is MDHEN and CDR2 is SYDVKM. The CDR3 is 15 residues long. The CDR3 DNA sequence: TGTGCCAGCAGTTTAGAGGCGTGGGCCTCCTATGGCTACACCTTC. Protein: CASSLEAWASYGYTF.

The CDR3 here is CASRPSGAYEQYF. The CDR3 DNA sequence: TGTGCCAGCAGACCATCTGGGGCCTACGAGCAGTACTTC. V and J are TRBV28 and TRBJ2-7; D unclear. The CDR3 consists of 13 residues. V lost 6 bases, J lost 2 bases, and 11 bases lay in between. Germline V gives CDR1 MDHEN, CDR2 SYDVKM. Complete variable domain (other parts from reference TRBV28 and TRBJ2-7): DVKVTQSSRYLVKRTGEKVFLECVQDMDHENMFWYRQDPGLGLRLIYFSYDVKMKEKGDIPEGYSVSREKKERFSLILESASTNQTSMYLCASRPSGAYEQYFGPGTRLTVT.

This clone is a singleton in its sample. The chain is built from TRBV19 and TRBJ2-7; D may correspond to TRBD1 or TRBD2 (5 bases each). The V end was cut by 3 bases, the J end by 2 bases, with 17 bases between. The CDR3 spans 16 residues. Germline loops: CDR1 LNHDA, CDR2 SQIVND (reference sequence). The CDR3 protein is CASSILGTVPTYEQYF. The DNA of the CDR3 is TGTGCCAGTAGTATCCTAGGGACCGTTCCGACCTACGAGCAGTACTTC.

This clone was picked up one time. The V call is TRBV2, the J call TRBJ1-4; the D is unclear. The V gene lost 6 bases and the J gene lost 5 bases, with 7 bases spanning the gap. The CDR3 loop spans 12 amino acids. Germline-derived CDR1 and CDR2 are SNHLY and FYNNEI. CDR3 bases: TGTGCCAGCAGGGGGTCCAATGAAAAACTGTTTTTT. Amino acid sequence: CASRGSNEKLFF.

With regard to this clone: Other DNA sequences from this sample encode an identical CDR3 as well. The chain is built from TRBV7-9 and TRBJ2-1; D is uncertain. The CDR3 spans 11 residues. Germline V gene sequence: CDR1 SEHNR, CDR2 FQNEAQ (reference sequence). Deletions cut 1 base from V and 9 bases from J, with 4 bases between. CDR3 sequence reads: CASSLGSEQFF. DNA for the CDR3: TGTGCCAGCAGCTTAGGTAGTGAGCAGTTCTTC. Combining the CDR3 with reference TRBV7-9 and TRBJ2-1 gives the whole variable domain DTGVSQNPRHKITKRGQNVTFRCDPISEHNRLYWYRQTLGQGPEFLTYFQNEAQLEKSRLLSDRFSAERPKGSFSTLEIQRTEQGDSAMYLCASSLGSEQFFGPGTRLTVL.

CDR3 in DNA: TGCGCCAGCAGCCAAGCTGAGTATAACACTGAAGCTTTCTTT. Translating it yields CASSQAEYNTEAFF. The chain recombines TRBV4-1 with TRBJ1-1; no firm D call. In germline, CDR1 is MGHRA, CDR2 YSYEKL. V was pared by 1 base and J by 2 bases, with 8 bases between. This CDR3 spans 14 amino acids.

This clone was detected a few times. This chain joins TRBV5-4 and TRBJ1-1; D is unclear. The CDR3 loop spans 13 amino acids. Germline lookup yields CDR1 SGHNT and CDR2 YYREEE (reference sequence). The germline V and J ends were trimmed by 0 bases and 0 bases, with 3 bases remaining between them. The chain's CDR3 is CASSLGMNTEAFF. CDR3 nucleotides: TGTGCCAGCAGCTTGGGCATGAACACTGAAGCTTTCTTT.

This chain joins TRBV9 and TRBJ2-1, with D possibly being TRBD2 (5 bases). Trimming cost V 2 bases and J 0 bases, with 9 bases left between them. The CDR3 is 15 amino acids. In germline, CDR1 is SGDLS, CDR2 YYNGEE. CDR3 sequence (DNA): TGTGCCAGCAGCGTGTGGGAGACCTCCTACAATGAGCAGTTCTTC. Protein sequence: CASSVWETSYNEQFF. Combining the CDR3 with reference TRBV9 and TRBJ2-1 gives the whole variable domain DSGVTQTPKHLITATGQRVTLRCSPRSGDLSVYWYQQSLDQGLQFLIQYYNGEERAKGNILERFSAQQFPDLHSELNLSSLELGDSALYFCASSVWETSYNEQFFGPGTRLTVL.